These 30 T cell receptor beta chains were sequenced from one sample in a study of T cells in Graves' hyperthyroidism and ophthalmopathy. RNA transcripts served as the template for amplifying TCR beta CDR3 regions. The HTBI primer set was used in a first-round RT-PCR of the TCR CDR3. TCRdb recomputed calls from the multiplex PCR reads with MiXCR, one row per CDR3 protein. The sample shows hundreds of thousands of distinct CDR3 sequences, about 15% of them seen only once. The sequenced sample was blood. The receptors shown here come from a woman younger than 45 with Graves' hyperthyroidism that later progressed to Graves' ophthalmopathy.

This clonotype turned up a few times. This chain's CDR3 is CASSPIGSQGFANTGELFF. In DNA, the CDR3 is TGTGCCAGCTCACCAATCGGCAGCCAGGGGTTCGCGAACACCGGGGAGCTGTTTTTT. The chain links TRBV18 to TRBJ2-2; D may be TRBD1 (6 bases). The germline V gene encodes CDR1 KGHSH and CDR2 LQKENI. There are 19 residues in the CDR3. V lost 2 bases and J 0 bases, leaving 19 bases between the germline ends.

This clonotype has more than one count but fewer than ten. Here the CDR3 DNA reads TGTGCCAGCAGCCCCCTCCCAGGGGGATACTACGAGCAGTACTTC. This encodes CASSPLPGGYYEQYF. The chain combines TRBV4-2 with TRBJ2-7; 7 bases align to TRBD1. Germline values: CDR1 LGHNA, CDR2 YNFKEQ. J lost 3 bases, V lost 4 bases, and 9 bases had no gene match. The CDR3 contains 15 residues.

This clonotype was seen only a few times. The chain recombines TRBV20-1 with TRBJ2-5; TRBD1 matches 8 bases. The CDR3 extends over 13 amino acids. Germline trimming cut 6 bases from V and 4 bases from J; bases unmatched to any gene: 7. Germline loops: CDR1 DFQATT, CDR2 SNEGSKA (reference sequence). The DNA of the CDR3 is TGCAGTGCCCAAAAAGACAGGGGAGAGACCCAGTACTTC. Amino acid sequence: CSAQKDRGETQYF.

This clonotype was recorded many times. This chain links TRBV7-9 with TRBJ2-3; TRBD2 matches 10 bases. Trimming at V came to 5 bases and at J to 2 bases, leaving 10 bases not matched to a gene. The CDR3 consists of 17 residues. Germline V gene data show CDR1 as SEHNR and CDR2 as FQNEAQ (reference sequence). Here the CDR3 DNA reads TGTGCCAGCAGCCCGCCCCTTAGCGGGAGGTCCACAGATACGCAGTATTTT. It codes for CASSPPLSGRSTDTQYF.

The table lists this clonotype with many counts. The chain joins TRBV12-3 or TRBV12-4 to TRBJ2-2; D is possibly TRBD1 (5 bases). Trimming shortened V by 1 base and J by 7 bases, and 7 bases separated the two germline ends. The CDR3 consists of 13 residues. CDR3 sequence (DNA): TGTGCCAGCAGTTTAGAAAGGGGCGGGGAGCTGTTTTTT. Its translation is CASSLERGGELFF.

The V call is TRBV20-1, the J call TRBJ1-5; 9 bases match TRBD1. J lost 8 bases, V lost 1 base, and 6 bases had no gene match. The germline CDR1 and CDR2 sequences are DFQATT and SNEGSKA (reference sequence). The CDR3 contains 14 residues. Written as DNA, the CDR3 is TGCAGTGCTAGAGGAGGGACAGGGTCAAAGCCCCAGCATTTT. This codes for CSARGGTGSKPQHF.

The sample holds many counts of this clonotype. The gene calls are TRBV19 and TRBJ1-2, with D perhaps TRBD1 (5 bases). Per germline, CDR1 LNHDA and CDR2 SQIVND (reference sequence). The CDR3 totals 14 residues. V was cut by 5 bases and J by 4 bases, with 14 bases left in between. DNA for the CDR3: TGTGCCAGTAGTTTCCGGGACGTCCGCTATGGCTACACCTTC. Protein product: CASSFRDVRYGYTF.

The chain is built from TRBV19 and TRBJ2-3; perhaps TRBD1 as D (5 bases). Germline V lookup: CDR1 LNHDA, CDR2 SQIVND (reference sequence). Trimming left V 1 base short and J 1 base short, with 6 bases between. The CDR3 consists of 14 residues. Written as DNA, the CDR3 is TGTGCCAGTAGTATAGTGACAGGCACAGATACGCAGTATTTT. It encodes CASSIVTGTDTQYF.

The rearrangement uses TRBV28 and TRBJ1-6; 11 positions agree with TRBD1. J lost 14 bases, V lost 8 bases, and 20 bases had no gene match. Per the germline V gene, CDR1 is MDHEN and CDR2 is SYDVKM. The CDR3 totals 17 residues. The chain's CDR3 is CASRVDRGRSYVTALHF. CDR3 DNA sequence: TGTGCCAGCCGGGTGGACAGGGGGCGATCTTATGTTACAGCCCTCCACTTT.

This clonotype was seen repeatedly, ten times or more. CDR3 nucleotides: TGCAGCGTTGAAGATCTAACTAGCGGGAGTAAGATCCTGGGGGCCAAAAACATTCAGTACTTC. Translated, it gives CSVEDLTSGSKILGAKNIQYF. The chain links TRBV29-1 to TRBJ2-4; 11 bases agree with TRBD2. V was pared by 0 bases and J by 1 base, with 17 bases of the junction left unmatched. Germline-derived CDR1 and CDR2 are SQVTM and ANQGSEA. The CDR3 extends over 21 amino acids.

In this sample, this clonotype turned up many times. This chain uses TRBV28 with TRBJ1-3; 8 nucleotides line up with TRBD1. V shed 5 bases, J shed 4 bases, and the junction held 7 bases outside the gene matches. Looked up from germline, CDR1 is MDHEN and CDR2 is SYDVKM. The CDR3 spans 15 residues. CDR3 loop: CASSLTGGRGNTIYF. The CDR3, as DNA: TGTGCCAGCAGTCTAACAGGGGGGAGAGGAAACACCATATATTTT. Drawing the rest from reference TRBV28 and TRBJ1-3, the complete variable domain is DVKVTQSSRYLVKRTGEKVFLECVQDMDHENMFWYRQDPGLGLRLIYFSYDVKMKEKGDIPEGYSVSREKKERFSLILESASTNQTSMYLCASSLTGGRGNTIYFGEGSWLTVV.

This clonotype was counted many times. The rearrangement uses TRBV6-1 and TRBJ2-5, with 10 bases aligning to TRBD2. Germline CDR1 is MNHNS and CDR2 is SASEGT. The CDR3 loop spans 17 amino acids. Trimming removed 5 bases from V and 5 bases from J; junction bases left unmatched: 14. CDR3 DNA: TGTGCCAGCAGTCCCGAGGGGGGAGCGGGAGGGCGGGAGACCCAGTACTTC. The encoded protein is CASSPEGGAGGRETQYF.

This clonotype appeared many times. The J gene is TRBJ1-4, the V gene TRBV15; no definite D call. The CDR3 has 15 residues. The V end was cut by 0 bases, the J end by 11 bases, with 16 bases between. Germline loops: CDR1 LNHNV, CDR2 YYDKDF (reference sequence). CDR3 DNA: TGTGCCACCAGCAGAGACCTCGGAGAAGAGAGGAAACTGTTTTTT. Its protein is CATSRDLGEERKLFF.

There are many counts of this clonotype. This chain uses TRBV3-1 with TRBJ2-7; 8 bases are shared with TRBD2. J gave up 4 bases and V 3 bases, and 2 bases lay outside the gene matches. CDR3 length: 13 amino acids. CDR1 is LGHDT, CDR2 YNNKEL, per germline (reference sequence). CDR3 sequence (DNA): TGTGCCAGCAGCCAGGCTAGCGGGTACGAGCAGTACTTC. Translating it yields CASSQASGYEQYF.

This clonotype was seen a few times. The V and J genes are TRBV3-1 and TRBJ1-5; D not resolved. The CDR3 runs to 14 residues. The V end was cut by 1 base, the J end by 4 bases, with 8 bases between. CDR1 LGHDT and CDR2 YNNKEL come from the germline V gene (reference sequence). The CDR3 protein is CASSQGAANQPQHF. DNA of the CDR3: TGTGCCAGCAGCCAAGGGGCAGCAAATCAGCCCCAGCATTTT.

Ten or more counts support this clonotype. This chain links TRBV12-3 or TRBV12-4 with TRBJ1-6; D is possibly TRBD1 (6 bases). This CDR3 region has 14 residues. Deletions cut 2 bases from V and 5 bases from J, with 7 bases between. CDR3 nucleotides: TGTGCCAGCAGTTTACAGGGGCATAATTCACCCCTCCACTTT. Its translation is CASSLQGHNSPLHF.

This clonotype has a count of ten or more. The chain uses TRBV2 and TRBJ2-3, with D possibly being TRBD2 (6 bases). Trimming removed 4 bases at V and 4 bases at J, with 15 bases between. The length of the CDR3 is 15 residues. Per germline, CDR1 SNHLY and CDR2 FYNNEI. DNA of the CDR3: TGTGCCAGCAGTGCGGGGCGGGACGGCTCAGATACGCAGTATTTT. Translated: CASSAGRDGSDTQYF.

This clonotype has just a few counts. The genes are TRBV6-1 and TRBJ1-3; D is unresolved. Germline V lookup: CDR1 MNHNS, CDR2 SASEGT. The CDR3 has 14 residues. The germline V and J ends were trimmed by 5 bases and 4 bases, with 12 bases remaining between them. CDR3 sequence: CASSPLNTGNTIYF. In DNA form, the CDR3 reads TGTGCCAGCAGTCCCCTAAATACCGGAAACACCATATATTTT.

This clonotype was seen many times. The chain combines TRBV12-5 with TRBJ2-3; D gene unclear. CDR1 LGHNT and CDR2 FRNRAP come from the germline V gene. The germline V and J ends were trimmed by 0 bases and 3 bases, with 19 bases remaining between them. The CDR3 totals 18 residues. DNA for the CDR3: TGTGCTAGTGGTTTGGTCTGGGCTAGGGCTGGAGCAACAGATACGCAGTATTTT. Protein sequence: CASGLVWARAGATDTQYF. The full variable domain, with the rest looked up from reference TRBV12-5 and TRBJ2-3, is DARVTQTPRHKVTEMGQEVTMRCQPILGHNTVFWYRQTMMQGLELLAYFRNRAPLDDSGMPKDRFSAEMPDATLATLKIQPSEPRDSAVYFCASGLVWARAGATDTQYFGPGTRLTVL.

The CDR3 region is CASSQGDCGYTF. The CDR3 nucleotides are TGCGCCAGCAGCCAAGGGGACTGTGGCTACACCTTC. The chain has TRBV4-1 and TRBJ1-2; D perhaps matches TRBD1 (5 bases). The CDR3 covers 12 residues. The ends were cut back, 1 base at V and 7 bases at J, with 7 bases in the middle. Germline assignment: CDR1 MGHRA and CDR2 YSYEKL.

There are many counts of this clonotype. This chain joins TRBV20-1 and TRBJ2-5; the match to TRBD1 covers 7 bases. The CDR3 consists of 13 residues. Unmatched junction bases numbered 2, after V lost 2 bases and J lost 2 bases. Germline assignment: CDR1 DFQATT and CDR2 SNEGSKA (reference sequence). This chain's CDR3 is CSARPGQQETQYF. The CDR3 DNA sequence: TGCAGTGCTAGACCGGGACAGCAAGAGACCCAGTACTTC.

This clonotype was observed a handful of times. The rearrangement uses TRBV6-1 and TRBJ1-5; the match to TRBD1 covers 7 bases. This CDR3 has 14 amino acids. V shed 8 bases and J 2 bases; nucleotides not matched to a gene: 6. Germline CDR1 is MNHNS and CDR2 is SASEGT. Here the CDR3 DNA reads TGTGCCAGCGGCCCAGGGGGGGGCAATCAGCCCCAGCATTTT. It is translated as CASGPGGGNQPQHF.

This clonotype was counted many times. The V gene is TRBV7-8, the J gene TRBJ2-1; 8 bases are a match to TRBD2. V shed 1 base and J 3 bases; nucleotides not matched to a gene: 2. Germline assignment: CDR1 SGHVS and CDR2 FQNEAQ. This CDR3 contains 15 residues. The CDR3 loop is CASSLEGTSYNEQFF. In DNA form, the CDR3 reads TGTGCCAGCAGCTTAGAAGGGACTAGCTACAATGAGCAGTTCTTC.

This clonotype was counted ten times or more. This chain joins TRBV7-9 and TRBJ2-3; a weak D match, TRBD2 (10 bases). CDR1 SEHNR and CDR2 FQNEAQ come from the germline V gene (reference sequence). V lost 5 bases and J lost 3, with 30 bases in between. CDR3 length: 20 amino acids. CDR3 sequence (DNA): TGTGCCAGCAGCCCCCAACAGGGGGCGGTTAGCGGGAGGCATACAGATACGCAGTATTTT. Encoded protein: CASSPQQGAVSGRHTDTQYF.

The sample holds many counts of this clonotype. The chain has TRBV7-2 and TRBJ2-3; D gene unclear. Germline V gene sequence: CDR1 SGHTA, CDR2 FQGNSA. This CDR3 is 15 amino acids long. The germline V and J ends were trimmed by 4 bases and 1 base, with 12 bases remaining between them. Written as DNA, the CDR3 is TGTGCCAGCAGCTCCCCTAGAATGGGCACAGATACGCAGTATTTT. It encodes CASSSPRMGTDTQYF.

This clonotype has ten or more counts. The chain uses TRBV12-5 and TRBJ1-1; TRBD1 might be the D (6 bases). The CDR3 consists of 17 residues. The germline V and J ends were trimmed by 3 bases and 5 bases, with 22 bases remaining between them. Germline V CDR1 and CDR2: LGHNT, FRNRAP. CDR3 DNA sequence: TGTGCTAGTGGTTTTGGAACAGGGAATGAAGTGGCTACTGAAGCTTTCTTT. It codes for CASGFGTGNEVATEAFF.

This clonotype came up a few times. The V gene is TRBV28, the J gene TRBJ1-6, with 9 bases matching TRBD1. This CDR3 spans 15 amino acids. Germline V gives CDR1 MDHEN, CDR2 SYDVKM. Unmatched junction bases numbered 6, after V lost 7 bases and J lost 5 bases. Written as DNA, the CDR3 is TGTGCCAGCATCCCCGGGGACAGGGATAATTCACCCCTCCACTTT. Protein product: CASIPGDRDNSPLHF. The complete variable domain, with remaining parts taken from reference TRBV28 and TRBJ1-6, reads DVKVTQSSRYLVKRTGEKVFLECVQDMDHENMFWYRQDPGLGLRLIYFSYDVKMKEKGDIPEGYSVSREKKERFSLILESASTNQTSMYLCASIPGDRDNSPLHFGNGTRLTVT.

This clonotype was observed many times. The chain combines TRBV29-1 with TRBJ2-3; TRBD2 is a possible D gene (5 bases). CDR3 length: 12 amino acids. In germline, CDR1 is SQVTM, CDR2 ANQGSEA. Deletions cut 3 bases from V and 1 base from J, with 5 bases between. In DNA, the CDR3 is TGCAGCGTTGACGGGGGCACAGATACGCAGTATTTT. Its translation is CSVDGGTDTQYF.

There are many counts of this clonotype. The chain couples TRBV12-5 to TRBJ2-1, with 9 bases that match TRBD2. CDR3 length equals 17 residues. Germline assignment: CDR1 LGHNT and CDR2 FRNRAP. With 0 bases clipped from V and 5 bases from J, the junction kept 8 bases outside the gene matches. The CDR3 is CASGLVVAGGTHNEQFF. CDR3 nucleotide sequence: TGTGCTAGTGGTTTGGTAGTTGCGGGAGGGACCCACAATGAGCAGTTCTTC.

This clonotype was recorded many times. The DNA for the CDR3 is TGTGCCAGCCAAGAAAGGGGAACTAACTATGGCTACACCTTC. It translates to CASQERGTNYGYTF. V is TRBV18 and J is TRBJ1-2, with D possibly TRBD1 on 5 matching bases. Germline CDR1 and CDR2: KGHSH and LQKENI. With 8 bases removed from V and 0 bases from J, the gap between germline ends came to 13 bases. The CDR3 loop spans 14 amino acids.